Following are 19 T cell receptor beta chains from one sample sequenced in a study of shared clonotypes between healthy human individuals. Clones were sequenced by immunoSEQ multiplex PCR, and TCRdb holds only the in-frame ones, with some missing. The sample shows 2 million to 3 million clones, 93% of them seen only once. The specimen was naive CD4+ T cells from PBMCs. Subset of the sample: CD45RA+ positively selected. The source of these receptors is a man aged 18 to 30 in good health. Some clones in this sample may be carry-over from other donors' samples.

The chain couples TRBV28 to TRBJ1-1; a weak D match, TRBD1 (5 bases). CDR3 length: 12 residues. Germline CDR1 MDHEN, CDR2 SYDVKM. Trimming removed 3 bases at V and 7 bases at J, with 9 bases between. CDR3 loop: CASSFPGGEAFF. DNA of the CDR3: TGTGCCAGCAGTTTCCCTGGGGGTGAAGCTTTCTTT.

The chain employs TRBV29-1 and TRBJ1-1; D gene ambiguous. V lost 6 bases to trimming and J lost 1 base, with 9 bases between them. Germline V gives CDR1 SQVTM, CDR2 ANQGSEA. The length of the CDR3 is 12 residues. Here the CDR3 DNA reads TGCAGCGTCCCCACCCAGAACACTGAAGCTTTCTTT. It translates to CSVPTQNTEAFF.

The chain combines TRBV30 with TRBJ2-6, with no clear D. The CDR3 has 14 amino acids. Trimming cost V 7 bases and J 2 bases, with 12 bases left between them. Germline V gene lookup returns CDR1 GTSNPN and CDR2 SVGIG (reference sequence). The chain's CDR3 is CASLSRAGANVLTF. Written as DNA, the CDR3 is TGTGCCTCCCTGAGTAGGGCTGGGGCCAACGTCCTGACTTTC.

This clone was picked up one time. The V call is TRBV6-5, the J call TRBJ2-7; 9 bases are a match to TRBD2. The CDR3 has 13 residues. From germline, CDR1 is MNHEY and CDR2 SVGAGI. The V segment lost 6 bases and the J segment 5 bases; nucleotides outside the gene matches: 5. The CDR3, as DNA: TGTGCCAGCAGGGCGAGCGGGAGGAACGAGCAGTACTTC. Its protein product is CASRASGRNEQYF.

The V call is TRBV5-4, the J call TRBJ1-1; no firm D call. The CDR3 consists of 14 residues. Trimming removed 4 bases from V and 5 bases from J, with 15 bases in between. The V gene's germline CDR1 is SGHNT and CDR2 YYREEE (reference sequence). The CDR3 sequence is CASSLRTGVTEAFF. The CDR3 DNA follows: TGTGCCAGCAGCCTAAGGACGGGTGTAACTGAAGCTTTCTTT.

CDR3 sequence: CASSNRQAYNEQFF. The CDR3 DNA is TGTGCCAGCAGCAATAGACAGGCCTACAATGAGCAGTTCTTC. The chain joins TRBV7-2 to TRBJ2-1; a weak D match, TRBD1 (6 bases). CDR1 is SGHTA and CDR2 is FQGNSA in the germline V gene. Trimming cost V 5 bases and J 2 bases, with 10 bases left between them. This CDR3 region has 14 residues. Looking up the rest from reference TRBV7-2 and TRBJ2-1 gives the full variable domain: GAGVSQSPSNKVTEKGKDVELRCDPISGHTALYWYRQSLGQGLEFLIYFQGNSAPDKSGLPSDRFSAERTGGSVSTLTIQRTQQEDSAVYLCASSNRQAYNEQFFGPGTRLTVL.

This chain joins TRBV18 and TRBJ1-1; D is possibly TRBD1 (5 bases). V shed 0 bases and J shed 2 bases, with 13 bases lying between them. Germline lookup yields CDR1 KGHSH and CDR2 LQKENI. The CDR3 is 16 amino acids. For the CDR3, the DNA is TGTGCCAGCTCACCACCGCCCGGGACGGGAAACACTGAAGCTTTCTTT. It is translated as CASSPPPGTGNTEAFF.

V usage is TRBV5-4 and J usage is TRBJ2-5; 10 bases align to TRBD1. Germline trimming cut 4 bases from V and 4 bases from J; bases unmatched to any gene: 4. The CDR3 sequence is 14 residues long. The germline gives CDR1 SGHNT, CDR2 YYREEE (reference sequence). The CDR3 region has the DNA TGTGCCAGCAGCGGGACAGGGGTACGAGAGACCCAGTACTTC. Its protein is CASSGTGVRETQYF.

The rearrangement joins TRBV6-1 to TRBJ1-5, with TRBD1 matching 7 bases. CDR1 is MNHNS, CDR2 SASEGT, per germline. The CDR3 is 14 residues long. The J segment lost 4 bases and the V segment lost 3 bases, leaving 3 bases of the junction unmatched. The chain's CDR3 is CASSETGLNQPQHF. In DNA form, the CDR3 reads TGTGCCAGCAGTGAGACAGGGCTTAATCAGCCCCAGCATTTT.

The V gene is TRBV10-3, the J gene TRBJ1-2; D not resolved. Germline V gene lookup returns CDR1 ENHRY and CDR2 SYGVKD. Trimming took off 8 bases at V and 5 bases at J, with 15 bases between the two ends. The CDR3 contains 13 residues. For the CDR3, the DNA is TGTGCCATCCGGGTGGAGGTGGGATATGGCTACACCTTC. Its translation is CAIRVEVGYGYTF.

The V and J genes are TRBV5-8 and TRBJ1-2; D is ambiguous. Germline loops: CDR1 SGHTS, CDR2 YDEGEE. Between the trimmed V and J ends, which lost 0 bases and 4 bases, there was a span of 4 bases. This CDR3 is 12 amino acids long. CDR3: CASSLGSYGYTF. CDR3 nucleotide sequence: TGTGCCAGCAGCTTGGGTTCCTATGGCTACACCTTC.

The chain uses TRBV14 and TRBJ1-2; 7 bases are shared with TRBD1. This CDR3 is built from 15 residues. V lost 5 bases to trimming and J lost 1 base; unmatched junction nucleotides: 7. Per germline, CDR1 SGHDN and CDR2 FVKESK. The chain's CDR3 is CASSTWDSYNYGYTF. The CDR3 bases are TGTGCCAGCAGCACCTGGGACAGCTATAACTATGGCTACACCTTC.

V usage is TRBV27 and J usage is TRBJ2-7; 7 bases align to TRBD2. V trimming: 0 bases; J trimming: 2 bases; junction bases outside the gene matches: 10. CDR1 is MNHEY, CDR2 SMNVEV, per germline (reference sequence). The CDR3 contains 17 residues. CDR3 DNA sequence: TGTGCCAGCAGTTTATCTGCGGGGAGGGGACTAACCTACGAGCAGTACTTC. Amino acids: CASSLSAGRGLTYEQYF.

This clone was seen a few times. The chain recombines TRBV18 with TRBJ1-2; 8 nucleotides align to TRBD1. The CDR3 extends over 13 amino acids. Germline CDR1 and CDR2: KGHSH and LQKENI. The V gene end was trimmed by 3 bases and the J gene end by 6 bases; junction bases not matched to a gene: 3. The CDR3 loop is CASSPLTGDGYTF. In DNA form, the CDR3 reads TGTGCCAGCTCACCTTTGACAGGGGATGGCTACACCTTC.

This chain links TRBV28 with TRBJ1-6, with TRBD1 identical over 7 bases. This CDR3 is built from 16 residues. The ends lost 1 base at V and 7 bases at J; junction bases unmatched: 7. Germline assignment: CDR1 MDHEN and CDR2 SYDVKM. The CDR3 DNA sequence: TGTGCCAGCAGTTTATATGTCAGGGGGGGAAATTCACCCCTCCACTTT. Amino acids: CASSLYVRGGNSPLHF. The full variable domain, rest sourced from reference TRBV28 and TRBJ1-6, is DVKVTQSSRYLVKRTGEKVFLECVQDMDHENMFWYRQDPGLGLRLIYFSYDVKMKEKGDIPEGYSVSREKKERFSLILESASTNQTSMYLCASSLYVRGGNSPLHFGNGTRLTVT.

Worth noting for this clone: One end of the junction is discordant with germline, which a read error may explain. The chain couples TRBV6-1 to TRBJ1-1; D is unresolved. From germline, CDR1 is MNHNS and CDR2 SASEGT. CDR3 size: 14 residues. DNA for the CDR3: TGTGCCACCAGTCCCGGGTCACTGAACACTGAAGCTTTCTTT. It specifies CATSPGSLNTEAFF.

J is TRBJ1-1 and V is TRBV4-1; D not certain. From germline, CDR1 is MGHRA and CDR2 YSYEKL. The CDR3 contains 15 residues. V shed 0 bases and J shed 1 base, with 9 bases lying between them. CDR3 sequence reads: CASSQEAAGNTEAFF. In DNA form, the CDR3 reads TGCGCCAGCAGCCAAGAGGCGGCCGGGAACACTGAAGCTTTCTTT.

The chain combines TRBV28 with TRBJ2-7; 10 nucleotides agree with TRBD1. The V gene's germline CDR1 is MDHEN and CDR2 SYDVKM. V was pared by 6 bases and J by 0 bases, with 2 bases of the junction left unmatched. This CDR3 comprises 14 residues. This CDR3 reads CASRGQGHSYEQYF. CDR3 in DNA: TGTGCCAGCAGGGGACAGGGGCACTCCTACGAGCAGTACTTC.

V gene TRBV28 combines with J gene TRBJ1-5; D remains unclear. Looked up from germline, CDR1 is MDHEN and CDR2 is SYDVKM. The V end was cut by 6 bases, the J end by 0 bases, with 12 bases between. CDR3 size: 15 residues. The CDR3 loop reads CASRSTDYSNQPQHF. DNA for the CDR3: TGTGCCAGCAGGTCGACGGATTATAGCAATCAGCCCCAGCATTTT.